The 24 T cell receptor beta chains reported below all come from one sample, sequenced in a study of blood T cell repertoires in COVID-19. Using immunoSEQ multiplex PCR, the repertoire was profiled, and TCRdb retains in-frame clones only, with some absent. The table records tens of thousands of clones, approximately 90% of them present only once. The sequenced material came from peripheral blood. These receptors were collected from a male donor with acute or convalescent COVID-19.

V gene TRBV7-2 combines with J gene TRBJ2-5; 8 positions agree with TRBD2. CDR1 SGHTA and CDR2 FQGNSA come from the germline V gene. This CDR3 has 16 residues. V lost 2 bases, J lost 5 bases, and 10 bases stayed unmatched. Here the CDR3 DNA reads TGTGCCAGCAGCTTACGACTAGCGTGGGATGTCGAGACCCAGTACTTC. Translated, it gives CASSLRLAWDVETQYF. Variable domain in full (rest from reference TRBV7-2 and TRBJ2-5): GAGVSQSPSNKVTEKGKDVELRCDPISGHTALYWYRQSLGQGLEFLIYFQGNSAPDKSGLPSDRFSAERTGGSVSTLTIQRTQQEDSAVYLCASSLRLAWDVETQYFGPGTRLLVL.

For the CDR3, the DNA is TGTGCCAGCAGCTTAGTACCGGGAAACCTTAATCAGCCCCAGCATTTT. Its protein product is CASSLVPGNLNQPQHF. The chain is built from TRBV11-2 and TRBJ1-5; no definite D call. This CDR3 region has 16 residues. Germline V lookup: CDR1 SGHAT, CDR2 FQNNGV. Trimming left V 1 base short and J 4 bases short, with 14 bases between.

V gene TRBV27 combines with J gene TRBJ1-6, with D hard to call. The CDR3 length is 17 residues. The V gene's germline CDR1 is MNHEY and CDR2 SMNVEV (reference sequence). The V gene lost 6 bases and the J gene lost 0 bases, with 15 bases spanning the gap. Written as DNA, the CDR3 is TGTGCCAGCAGCCTAGACTACGGGAGCTCCTATAATTCACCCCTCCACTTT. Its protein product is CASSLDYGSSYNSPLHF.

V gene TRBV19 combines with J gene TRBJ1-4; possibly TRBD1 for D (5 bases). Looked up from germline, CDR1 is LNHDA and CDR2 is SQIVND (reference sequence). V lost 5 bases and J lost 5, with 15 bases in between. The length of the CDR3 is 15 residues. CDR3 nucleotides: TGTGCCAGTAGTCCAGGCGGGGCTGGGAATGAAAAACTGTTTTTT. Its protein is CASSPGGAGNEKLFF.

This clone was seen once. CDR3 bases: TGTGCCAGCTCGGGGACAGGGGTTACTTCACCCCTCCACTTT. Encoded protein: CASSGTGVTSPLHF. The chain has TRBV13 and TRBJ1-6; TRBD1 aligns across 10 bases. CDR3 length: 14 residues. With 8 bases clipped from V and 9 bases from J, the junction kept 7 bases outside the gene matches. Germline V gives CDR1 PRHDT, CDR2 FYEKMQ (reference sequence).

The chain links TRBV6-5 to TRBJ2-7; unclear D gene. The CDR3 runs 12 residues. Germline CDR1 MNHEY, CDR2 SVGAGI. V was clipped by 4 bases and J by 2 bases, with 6 bases between them. Here the CDR3 DNA reads TGTGCCAGCAGTTCTCCTCCCTACGAGCAGTACTTC. Its protein product is CASSSPPYEQYF.

This clone was seen a few times. V and J are TRBV30 and TRBJ1-6, with D unresolved. V was trimmed by 1 base and J by 2 bases, leaving 9 bases between them. The CDR3 is made up of 15 amino acids. CDR1 and CDR2 (germline): GTSNPN, SVGIG (reference sequence). CDR3 DNA sequence: TGTGCCTGGAGTGGCGGGTTCGCCTATAATTCACCCCTCCACTTT. Translated, it gives CAWSGGFAYNSPLHF.

The V and J genes are TRBV6-1 and TRBJ2-1; no firm D call. Looked up from germline, CDR1 is MNHNS and CDR2 is SASEGT. This CDR3 comprises 12 residues. With 1 base removed from V and 7 bases from J, the gap between germline ends came to 5 bases. The CDR3: CASSEGRNEQFF. DNA of the CDR3: TGTGCCAGCAGTGAAGGCAGGAATGAGCAGTTCTTC.

The V gene is TRBV18, the J gene TRBJ2-1, with TRBD2 as a possible D gene (5 bases). Trimming cost V 1 base and J 0 bases, with 10 bases left between them. The CDR3 extends over 16 amino acids. The germline CDR1 and CDR2 sequences are KGHSH and LQKENI. The CDR3 loop is CASSPLSASSYNEQFF. The DNA for the CDR3 is TGTGCCAGCTCACCACTTAGCGCCAGCTCCTACAATGAGCAGTTCTTC.

The rearrangement joins TRBV5-4 to TRBJ2-2; 9 nucleotides align to TRBD2. CDR1 SGHNT and CDR2 YYREEE come from the germline V gene (reference sequence). This CDR3 is 16 amino acids long. V was clipped by 0 bases and J by 1 base; unmatched bases: 1. CDR3 bases: TGTGCCAGCAGCTTGGAACTAGCGGGGAACACCGGGGAGCTGTTTTTT. This gives the protein CASSLELAGNTGELFF. Together with reference TRBV5-4 and TRBJ2-2, the CDR3 gives the full variable domain: ETGVTQSPTHLIKTRGQQVTLRCSSQSGHNTVSWYQQALGQGPQFIFQYYREEENGRGNFPPRFSGLQFPNYSSELNVNALELDDSALYLCASSLELAGNTGELFFGEGSRLTVL.

This clone was counted a single time. The same CDR3 arises from other DNA sequences in this sample as well. The V call is TRBV30, the J call TRBJ1-1; D is undetermined. The CDR3 covers 13 residues. V lost 0 bases and J lost 1, with 6 bases in between. Germline CDR1 and CDR2: GTSNPN and SVGIG (reference sequence). The chain's CDR3 is CAWSVGRNTEAFF. CDR3 nucleotides: TGTGCCTGGAGTGTGGGCAGGAACACTGAAGCTTTCTTT.

The chain is built from TRBV9 and TRBJ2-1, with 8 bases identical to TRBD2. Germline-derived CDR1 and CDR2 are SGDLS and YYNGEE. V lost 0 bases and J lost 6; bases outside the gene matches: 5. The CDR3 is 15 residues long. CDR3 bases: TGTGCCAGCAGCGTAGGGTTAGCGGGGACCAATGAGCAGTTCTTC. Its translation: CASSVGLAGTNEQFF.

The count of this clone is one. Distinct nucleotide sequences in the sample also encode this CDR3. V is TRBV15 and J is TRBJ1-4, with unresolved D. The CDR3 contains 17 residues. Germline CDR1 is LNHNV and CDR2 is YYDKDF (reference sequence). Trimming left V 3 bases short and J 2 bases short, with 16 bases between. The chain's CDR3 is CATSRPTGRITNEKLFF. CDR3 nucleotides: TGTGCCACCAGCAGGCCAACCGGGAGGATCACTAATGAAAAACTGTTTTTT. The variable domain in full, with the rest retrieved from reference TRBV15 and TRBJ1-4, is DAMVIQNPRYQVTQFGKPVTLSCSQTLNHNVMYWYQQKSSQAPKLLFHYYDKDFNNEADTPDNFQSRRPNTSFCFLDIRSPGLGDTAMYLCATSRPTGRITNEKLFFGSGTQLSVL.

The gene calls are TRBV28 and TRBJ1-5; D not resolved. Germline CDR1 MDHEN, CDR2 SYDVKM. The CDR3 is 13 residues long. Trimming shortened V by 7 bases and J by 5 bases, and 12 bases separated the two germline ends. The CDR3 sequence is CASTVVSYQPQHF. DNA of the CDR3: TGTGCCAGCACGGTAGTTTCCTATCAGCCCCAGCATTTT.

The rearrangement joins TRBV25-1 to TRBJ1-6; 9 bases fit TRBD1. Trimming took 4 bases from V and 7 from J; bases not matched to a gene: 2. This CDR3 region has 14 residues. Germline loops: CDR1 MGHDK, CDR2 SYGVNS. Written as DNA, the CDR3 is TGTGCCAGCAGTGGGGACAGGGTGAATTCACCCCTCCACTTT. It translates to CASSGDRVNSPLHF.

This rearrangement joins TRBV29-1 to TRBJ2-3, with TRBD2 matching 8 bases. Germline loops: CDR1 SQVTM, CDR2 ANQGSEA. The CDR3 totals 14 residues. The V segment lost 1 base and the J segment 10 bases; nucleotides outside the gene matches: 10. The CDR3 reads CSVEVGHGGASQYF. The DNA of the CDR3 is TGCAGCGTTGAAGTGGGCCACGGGGGGGCTTCGCAGTATTTT.

The rearrangement links TRBV11-2 to TRBJ1-2; maybe TRBD1 (5 bases). This CDR3 region has 14 residues. Between the trimmed V and J ends, which lost 5 bases and 3 bases, there was a span of 13 bases. CDR1 is SGHAT and CDR2 is FQNNGV in the germline V gene. The CDR3 is CASSPMGGYYGYTF. As DNA, the CDR3 is TGTGCCAGCAGCCCCATGGGGGGGTACTATGGCTACACCTTC.

Only one count was recorded for this clone. V and J are TRBV7-2 and TRBJ2-1, with a weak D call TRBD1 (5 bases). The CDR3 consists of 14 residues. The germline V and J ends were trimmed by 5 bases and 7 bases, with 15 bases remaining between them. Germline assignment: CDR1 SGHTA and CDR2 FQGNSA. CDR3 in amino acids: CASSLQGALNEQFF. For the CDR3, the DNA is TGTGCCAGCAGCCTACAAGGGGCACTGAATGAGCAGTTCTTC.

The chain uses TRBV9 and TRBJ2-1, with D perhaps matching TRBD2 (7 bases). V lost 0 bases, J lost 2 bases, and 12 bases lay in between. The germline CDR1 and CDR2 sequences are SGDLS and YYNGEE. This CDR3 has 16 amino acids. DNA for the CDR3: TGTGCCAGCAGCGTAGTGGGGGGGGGCCCCTACAATGAGCAGTTCTTC. This codes for CASSVVGGGPYNEQFF.

This chain joins TRBV7-6 and TRBJ1-2, with 8 bases lining up with TRBD1. The CDR3 has 14 amino acids. J gave up 4 bases and V 5 bases, and 6 bases lay outside the gene matches. Germline values: CDR1 SGHVS, CDR2 FNYEAQ. CDR3 sequence (DNA): TGTGCCAGCAGCCAACAGGGGGGCCTCTATGGCTACACCTTC. This encodes CASSQQGGLYGYTF.

This chain connects TRBV23-1 to TRBJ1-1; maybe TRBD1 (6 bases). TRBV23-1 is an open reading frame whose function is uncertain. V dropped 4 bases and J dropped 6 bases, with 21 bases sitting between them. The CDR3 is 16 residues long. CDR3 coding DNA: TGCGCCAGCAGTCGCCCTCAGGGGTCTCCACCCCCTGAAGCTTTCTTT. Protein product: CASSRPQGSPPPEAFF.

This clone was observed a handful of times. CDR3 nucleotide sequence: TGTGCCAGCTCACCAGGGGAGGTGGCAGGCACTGAAGCTTTCTTT. It translates to CASSPGEVAGTEAFF. This chain connects TRBV18 to TRBJ1-1; D unclear. The CDR3 contains 15 residues. The germline CDR1 and CDR2 sequences are KGHSH and LQKENI. The V gene lost 2 bases and the J gene lost 4 bases, with 14 bases spanning the gap.

V is TRBV5-4 and J is TRBJ2-5, with a tentative D call TRBD1 (5 bases). CDR3 size: 13 residues. V was pared by 0 bases and J by 2 bases, with 5 bases between. CDR1 and CDR2 from the germline V gene are SGHNT and YYREEE (reference sequence). CDR3 sequence reads: CASSLGQQETQYF. For the CDR3, the DNA is TGTGCCAGCAGCTTGGGACAGCAAGAGACCCAGTACTTC.

This clone has only one observation. The chain combines TRBV24-1 with TRBJ1-5; no reliable D call. The V gene's germline CDR1 is KGHDR and CDR2 SFDVKD. The CDR3 is made up of 13 amino acids. Trimming shortened V by 6 bases and J by 2 bases, and 7 bases separated the two germline ends. The CDR3 sequence is CATSSTGNQPQHF. The CDR3 DNA reads TGTGCCACCAGTTCGACTGGCAATCAGCCCCAGCATTTT.